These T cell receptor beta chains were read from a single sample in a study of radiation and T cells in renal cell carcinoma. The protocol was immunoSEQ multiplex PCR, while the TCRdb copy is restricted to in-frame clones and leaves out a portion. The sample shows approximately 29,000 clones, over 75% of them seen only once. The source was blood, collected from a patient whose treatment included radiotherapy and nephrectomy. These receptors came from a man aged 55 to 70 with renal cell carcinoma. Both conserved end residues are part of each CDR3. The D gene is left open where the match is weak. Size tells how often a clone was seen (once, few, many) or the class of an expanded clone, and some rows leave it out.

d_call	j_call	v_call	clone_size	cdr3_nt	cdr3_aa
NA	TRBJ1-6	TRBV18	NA	TGTGCCAGCTCACCCGCCGGGACGGACAATTCACCCCTCCACTTT	CASSPAGTDNSPLHF
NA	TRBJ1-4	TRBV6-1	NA	TGTGCCATCAGTGACGTCTCGCAGGTTGAGGGTGAAAAACTGTTTTTT	CAISDVSQVEGEKLFF
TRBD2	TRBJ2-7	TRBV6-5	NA	TGTGCCAGCAGTGCACTTTCTAGCGGAACCTACGAGCAGTACTTC	CASSALSSGTYEQYF
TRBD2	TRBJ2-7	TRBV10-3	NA	TGTGCCATCAGTGAGCCGGGACTAGCGGTCACTCGCTACGAGCAGTACTTC	CAISEPGLAVTRYEQYF
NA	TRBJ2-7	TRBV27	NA	TGTGCCAGCAGTTTAACGCAGGGGGGTTCCTACGAGCAGTACTTC	CASSLTQGGSYEQYF
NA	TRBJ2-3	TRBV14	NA	TGTGCCAGCAGCTCCCTAGATTTACCCACAGATACGCAGTATTTT	CASSSLDLPTDTQYF
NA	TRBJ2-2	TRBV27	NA	TGTGCCAGCAGTTTCGTCAGGGGGGCGAACACCGGGGAGCTGTTTTTT	CASSFVRGANTGELFF
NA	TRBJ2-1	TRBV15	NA	TGTGCCACCAGCAGAGTCAACAATGAGCAGTTCTTC	CATSRVNNEQFF
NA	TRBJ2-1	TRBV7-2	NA	TGTGCCAGCACCCCCCGGAAGGGCTCCTACAATGAGCAGTTCTTC	CASTPRKGSYNEQFF
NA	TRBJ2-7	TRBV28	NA	TGTGCCAGCAGTTTAAGGTCGGTCCAGTTTGCCCCCAAGTACTTC	CASSLRSVQFAPKYF
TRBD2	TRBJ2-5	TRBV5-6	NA	TGTGCCAGCAGCTTGGTAGCGGGAGGGCGAGAGACCCAGTACTTC	CASSLVAGGRETQYF
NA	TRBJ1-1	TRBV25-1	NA	TGTGCCAGCAGTGACGCCGGGACGGCCAAAAAAGAAGCTTTCTTT	CASSDAGTAKKEAFF
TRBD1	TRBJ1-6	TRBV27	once	TGTGCCATCGGGACAGTGAGTTCACCCCTCCACTTT	CAIGTVSSPLHF